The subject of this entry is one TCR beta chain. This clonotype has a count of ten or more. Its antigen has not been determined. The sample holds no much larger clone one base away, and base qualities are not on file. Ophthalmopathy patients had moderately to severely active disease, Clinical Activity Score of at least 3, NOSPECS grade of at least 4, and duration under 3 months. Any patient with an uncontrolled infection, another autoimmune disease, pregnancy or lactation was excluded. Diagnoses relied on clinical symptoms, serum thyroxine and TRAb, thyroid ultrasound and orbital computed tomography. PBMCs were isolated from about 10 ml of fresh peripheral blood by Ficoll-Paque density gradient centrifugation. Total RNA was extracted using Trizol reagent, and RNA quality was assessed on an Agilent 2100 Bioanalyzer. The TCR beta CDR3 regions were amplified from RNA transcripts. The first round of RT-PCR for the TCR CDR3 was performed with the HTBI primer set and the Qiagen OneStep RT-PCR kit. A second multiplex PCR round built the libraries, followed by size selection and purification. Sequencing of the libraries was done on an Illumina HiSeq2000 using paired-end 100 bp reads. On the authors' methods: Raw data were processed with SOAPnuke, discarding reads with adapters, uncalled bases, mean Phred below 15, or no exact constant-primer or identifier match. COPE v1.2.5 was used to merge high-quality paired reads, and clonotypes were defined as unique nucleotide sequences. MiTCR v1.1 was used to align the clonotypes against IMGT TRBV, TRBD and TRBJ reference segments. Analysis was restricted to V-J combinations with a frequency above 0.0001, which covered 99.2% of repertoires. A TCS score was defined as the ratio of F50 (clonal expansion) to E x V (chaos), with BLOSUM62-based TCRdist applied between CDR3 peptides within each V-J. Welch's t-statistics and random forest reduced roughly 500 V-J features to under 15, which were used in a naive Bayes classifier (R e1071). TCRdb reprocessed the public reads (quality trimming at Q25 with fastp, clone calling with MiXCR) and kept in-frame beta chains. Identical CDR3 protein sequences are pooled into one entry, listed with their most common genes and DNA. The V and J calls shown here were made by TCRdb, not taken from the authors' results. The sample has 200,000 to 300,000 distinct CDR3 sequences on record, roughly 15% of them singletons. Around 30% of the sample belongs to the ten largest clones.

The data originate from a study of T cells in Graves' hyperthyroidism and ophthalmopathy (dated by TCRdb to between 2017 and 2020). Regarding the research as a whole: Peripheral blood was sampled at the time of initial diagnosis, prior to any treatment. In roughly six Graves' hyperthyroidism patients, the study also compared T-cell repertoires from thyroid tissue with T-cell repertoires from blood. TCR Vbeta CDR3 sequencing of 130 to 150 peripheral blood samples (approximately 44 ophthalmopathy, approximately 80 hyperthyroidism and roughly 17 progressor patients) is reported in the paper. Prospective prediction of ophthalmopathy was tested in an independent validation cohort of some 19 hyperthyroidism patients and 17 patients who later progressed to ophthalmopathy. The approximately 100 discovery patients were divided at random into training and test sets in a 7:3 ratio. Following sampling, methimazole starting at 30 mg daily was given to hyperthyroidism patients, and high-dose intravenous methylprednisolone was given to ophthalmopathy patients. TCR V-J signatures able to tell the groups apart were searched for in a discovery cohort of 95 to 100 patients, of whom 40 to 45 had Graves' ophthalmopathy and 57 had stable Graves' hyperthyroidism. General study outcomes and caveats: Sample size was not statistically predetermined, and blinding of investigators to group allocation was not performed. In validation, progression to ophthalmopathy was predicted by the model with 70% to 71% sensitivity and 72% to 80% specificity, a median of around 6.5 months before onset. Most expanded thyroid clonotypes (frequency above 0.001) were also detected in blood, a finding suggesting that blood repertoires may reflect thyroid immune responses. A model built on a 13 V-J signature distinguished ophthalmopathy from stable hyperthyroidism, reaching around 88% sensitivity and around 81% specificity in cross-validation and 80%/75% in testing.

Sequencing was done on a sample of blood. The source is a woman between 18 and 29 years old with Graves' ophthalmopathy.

The CDR3 is CASSVSGVPYEQYF. The nucleotides read TGTGCCAGCAGTGTAAGCGGGGTGCCCTACGAGCAGTACTTC. The rearrangement joined TRBV2 to TRBJ2-7, with 7 bases in between that match TRBD2. Clipping removes 4 bases from V and 2 bases from J, with 5 as the unmatched junction base count. Sequences SNHLY (CDR1) and FYNNEI (CDR2) are obtained from the germline V gene. The cysteine opens and the phenylalanine closes a CDR3 of 14 amino acids. Just the 42-base CDR3 DNA is kept, in frame starting at base 1.